The 4 T cell receptor beta chains in this list originate from one sample, sequenced in a study of vaccination and CD4 T cells after COVID-19. Their antigens remain unidentified. The Oncomine TCR Beta short-read assay sequenced DNA from cultured CD4+ T cells. TCRdb re-called the PCR reads with MiXCR, one entry per CDR3 protein. The sample lists around 8,000 distinct CDR3 sequences, around 40% occurring once. Treatment: roughly 10-day PBMC culture with coronavirus spike peptide pools or control peptides (ViraFEST assay). Pre-COVID-19 pandemic sampling (2011-2018) yielded the unexposed donor's CD4+ T cells. The sequenced sample consisted of CD4+ T cells from blood, cultured in vitro. These receptors were obtained from a human donor in good health.

The rearrangement uses TRBV20-1 and TRBJ1-5, with D unclear. CDR3 length equals 14 residues. The germline V gene has CDR1 DFQATT and CDR2 SNEGSKA (reference sequence). The V and J ends lost 7 bases and 0 bases respectively, with 13 bases between them. CDR3 sequence (DNA): TGCAGTGGGAAAGCGGGGAATAGCAATCAGCCCCAGCATTTT. This translates into CSGKAGNSNQPQHF.

The rearrangement joins TRBV6-5 to TRBJ2-2; TRBD2 aligns across 11 bases. The CDR3 contains 16 residues. V lost 1 base and J lost 6; bases outside the gene matches: 4. The germline gives CDR1 MNHEY, CDR2 SVGAGI. DNA of the CDR3: TGTGCCAGCAGTTACTTAGCGGGGGGGCCGGCCGGGGAGCTGTTTTTT. As protein: CASSYLAGGPAGELFF.

V and J are TRBV5-1 and TRBJ1-6; D is perhaps TRBD1 (5 bases). This CDR3 is built from 13 residues. Germline values: CDR1 SGHRS, CDR2 YFSETQ. V shed 6 bases and J shed 12 bases, with 16 bases lying between them. The CDR3 bases are TGCGCCAGCACCCTGATGGGGGGGGAACCCCTCCACTTT. Protein sequence: CASTLMGGEPLHF.

The chain couples TRBV19 to TRBJ1-1; a weak D match, TRBD1 (5 bases). Trimming took off 5 bases at V and 4 bases at J, with 14 bases between the two ends. In germline, CDR1 is LNHDA, CDR2 SQIVND (reference sequence). The CDR3 contains 14 residues. The CDR3 region has the DNA TGTGCCAGTAGTTGGGTAGGGGCAGGCACTGAAGCTTTCTTT. Protein sequence: CASSWVGAGTEAFF.